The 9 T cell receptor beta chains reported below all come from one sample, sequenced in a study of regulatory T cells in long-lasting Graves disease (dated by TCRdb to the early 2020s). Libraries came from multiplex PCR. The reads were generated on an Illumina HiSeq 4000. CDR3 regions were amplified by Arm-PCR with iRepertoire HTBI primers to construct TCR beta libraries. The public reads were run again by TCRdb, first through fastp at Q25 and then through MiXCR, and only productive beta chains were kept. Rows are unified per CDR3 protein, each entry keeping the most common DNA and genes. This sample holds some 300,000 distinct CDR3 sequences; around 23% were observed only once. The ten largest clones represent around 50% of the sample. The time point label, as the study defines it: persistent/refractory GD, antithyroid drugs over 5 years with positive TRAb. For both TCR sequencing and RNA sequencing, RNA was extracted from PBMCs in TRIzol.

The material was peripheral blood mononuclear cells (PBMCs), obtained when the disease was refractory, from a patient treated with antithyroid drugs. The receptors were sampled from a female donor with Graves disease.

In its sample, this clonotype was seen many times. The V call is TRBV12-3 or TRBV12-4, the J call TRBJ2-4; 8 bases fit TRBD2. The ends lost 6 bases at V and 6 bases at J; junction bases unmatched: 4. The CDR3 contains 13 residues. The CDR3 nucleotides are TGTGCCAGCAGCGATGGACTAGCAAACATTCAGTACTTC. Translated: CASSDGLANIQYF.

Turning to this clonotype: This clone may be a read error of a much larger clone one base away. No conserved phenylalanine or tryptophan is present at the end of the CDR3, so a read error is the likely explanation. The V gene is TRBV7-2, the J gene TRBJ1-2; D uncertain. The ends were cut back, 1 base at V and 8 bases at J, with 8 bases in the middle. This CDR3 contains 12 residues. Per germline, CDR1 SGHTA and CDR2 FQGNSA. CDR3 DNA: TGTGCCAGCAGCTTAGGGCGGAGGGGCTACACCCTC. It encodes CASSLGRRGYTL.

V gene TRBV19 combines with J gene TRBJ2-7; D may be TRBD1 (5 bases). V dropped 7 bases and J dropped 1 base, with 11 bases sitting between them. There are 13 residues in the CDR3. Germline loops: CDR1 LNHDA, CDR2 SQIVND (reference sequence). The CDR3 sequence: CASNGAGSYEQYF. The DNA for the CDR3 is TGTGCCAGTAACGGCGCAGGGTCCTACGAGCAGTACTTC.

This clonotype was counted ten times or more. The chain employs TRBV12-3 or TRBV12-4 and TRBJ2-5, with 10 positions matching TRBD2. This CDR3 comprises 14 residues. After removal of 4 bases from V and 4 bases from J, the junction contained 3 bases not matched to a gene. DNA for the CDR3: TGTGCCAGCAGTTGGACTAGCGGAGGAGAGACCCAGTACTTC. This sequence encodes CASSWTSGGETQYF.

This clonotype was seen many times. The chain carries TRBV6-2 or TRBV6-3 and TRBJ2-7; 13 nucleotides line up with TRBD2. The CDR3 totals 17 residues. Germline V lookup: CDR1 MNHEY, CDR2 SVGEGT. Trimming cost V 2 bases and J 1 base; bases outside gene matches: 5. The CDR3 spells CASSYPLAGGKSYEQYF. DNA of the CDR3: TGTGCCAGCAGTTACCCACTAGCGGGAGGGAAATCCTACGAGCAGTACTTC.

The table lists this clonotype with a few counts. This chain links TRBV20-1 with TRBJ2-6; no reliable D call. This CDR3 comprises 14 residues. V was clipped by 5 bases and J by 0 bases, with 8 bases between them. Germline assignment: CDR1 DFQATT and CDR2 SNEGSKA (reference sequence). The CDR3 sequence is CSAQHVSGANVLTF. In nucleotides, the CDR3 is TGCAGTGCTCAACACGTCTCTGGGGCCAACGTCCTGACTTTC.

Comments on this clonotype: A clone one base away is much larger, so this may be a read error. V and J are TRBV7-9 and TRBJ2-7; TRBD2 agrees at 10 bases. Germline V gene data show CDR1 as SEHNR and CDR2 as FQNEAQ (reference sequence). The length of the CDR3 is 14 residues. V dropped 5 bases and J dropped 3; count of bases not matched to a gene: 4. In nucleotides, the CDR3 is TGTGCCAGCAGCCCAGCGGGAGGGGACTACGAGCAGTACTTC. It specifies CASSPAGGDYEQYF.

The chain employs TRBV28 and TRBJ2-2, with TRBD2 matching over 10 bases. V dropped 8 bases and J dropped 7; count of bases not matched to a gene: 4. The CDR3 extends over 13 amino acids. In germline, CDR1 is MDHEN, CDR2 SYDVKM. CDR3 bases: TGTGCCAGCCTAGCGGGAGCTGGCGGGGAGCTGTTTTTT. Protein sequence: CASLAGAGGELFF.

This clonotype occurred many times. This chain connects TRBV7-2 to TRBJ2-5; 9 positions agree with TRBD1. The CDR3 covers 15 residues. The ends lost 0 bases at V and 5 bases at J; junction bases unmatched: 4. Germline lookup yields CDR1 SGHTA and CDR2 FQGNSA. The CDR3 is CASSLAGTGLETQYF. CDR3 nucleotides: TGTGCCAGCAGCTTAGCAGGGACAGGGCTTGAGACCCAGTACTTC.